The next 13 T cell receptor beta chains were all read from a single sample in a study of T cell repertoires in cytomegalovirus infection. Each CDR3 protein is one row after TCRdb ran MiXCR on the reads. The table records around 170,000 distinct CDR3 sequences, over 15% of them present only once. What was sequenced was CD8+ T cells from PBMCs. The source of these receptors is a human donor in good health (CMV status not recorded). Some clones in this sample may be carry-over from other donors' samples.

There are a few counts of this clonotype. The chain employs TRBV7-6 and TRBJ2-5; 10 bases agree with TRBD2. V lost 5 bases, J lost 7 bases, and 13 bases stayed unmatched. CDR3 length: 16 amino acids. The germline V gene encodes CDR1 SGHVS and CDR2 FNYEAQ. The CDR3 loop is CASSDPGLAAMGTQYF. The CDR3 DNA reads TGTGCCAGCAGCGATCCTGGACTAGCGGCTATGGGGACCCAGTACTTC.

This chain connects TRBV28 to TRBJ2-6; 7 bases fit TRBD1. The CDR3 loop spans 16 amino acids. Germline CDR1 reads MDHEN; CDR2 reads SYDVKM. V lost 6 bases, J lost 0 bases, and 5 bases stayed unmatched. Written as DNA, the CDR3 is TGTGCCAGCAGCGTAAACAGGGGCTCTGGGGCCAACGTCCTGACTTTC. Protein: CASSVNRGSGANVLTF.

This clonotype was seen more than once but under ten times. CDR3 DNA: TGTGCCAGCAGCAATCCAGATACGCAGTATTTT. This translates into CASSNPDTQYF. This chain uses TRBV7-2 with TRBJ2-3; D call uncertain. Germline loops: CDR1 SGHTA, CDR2 FQGNSA. Trimming removed 5 bases from V and 4 bases from J, with 4 bases in between. There are 11 residues in the CDR3.

This chain links TRBV6-2 or TRBV6-3 with TRBJ2-1; D not resolved. Deletions cut 7 bases from V and 0 bases from J, with 10 bases between. The CDR3 runs to 14 residues. Germline CDR1 and CDR2: MNHEY and SVGEGT. CDR3 amino acids: CASTRSSSYNEQFF. In DNA, the CDR3 is TGTGCCAGCACCCGGTCAAGCTCCTACAATGAGCAGTTCTTC.

Turning to this clonotype: This clone may be a read error of a much larger clone one base away. The rearrangement links TRBV28 to TRBJ2-7; D ambiguous. The length of the CDR3 is 11 residues. Per germline, CDR1 MDHEN and CDR2 SYDVKM. The CDR3 sequence: CDSSRSYEQYF. The CDR3 region has the DNA TGTGACAGCAGTCGCTCCTACGAGCAGTACTTC.

The chain uses TRBV7-9 and TRBJ2-5; weak D call: TRBD1 (5 bases). Trimming left V 5 bases short and J 2 bases short, with 15 bases between. Germline values: CDR1 SEHNR, CDR2 FQNEAQ (reference sequence). This CDR3 contains 15 residues. CDR3 in amino acids: CASSGQRQPQETQYF. The CDR3 DNA sequence: TGTGCCAGCAGCGGACAACGACAACCTCAAGAGACCCAGTACTTC.

This clonotype was observed a single time. The chain has TRBV20-1 and TRBJ2-7; possible D gene TRBD2, 6 bases. Germline V gene lookup returns CDR1 DFQATT and CDR2 SNEGSKA (reference sequence). The CDR3 loop spans 14 amino acids. V was pared by 2 bases and J by 4 bases, with 15 bases between. The CDR3, as DNA: TGCAGTGCTAGAATCGGGGGTTTCACTTACGAGCAGTACTTC. Residues: CSARIGGFTYEQYF.

This clonotype was detected only a few times. This sequence joins TRBV5-5 and TRBJ2-3; TRBD1 agrees at 7 bases. The CDR3 has 15 amino acids. Germline V gene sequence: CDR1 SGHKS, CDR2 YYEKEE (reference sequence). V lost 2 bases to trimming and J lost 0 bases; unmatched junction nucleotides: 3. The CDR3 bases are TGTGCCAGCAGCTTCAGGGGACAGAGCACAGATACGCAGTATTTT. It translates to CASSFRGQSTDTQYF.

In this sample, this clonotype turned up a few times. The chain is built from TRBV7-9 and TRBJ1-2; D perhaps matches TRBD1 (5 bases). This CDR3 region has 16 residues. Deletions cut 4 bases from V and 1 base from J, with 16 bases between. CDR1 and CDR2 (germline): SEHNR, FQNEAQ (reference sequence). The CDR3 here is CASSSSGEGINYGYTF. The CDR3 DNA follows: TGTGCCAGCAGCTCGTCGGGGGAAGGGATTAACTATGGCTACACCTTC.

The chain recombines TRBV13 with TRBJ2-3; D call uncertain. Trimming removed 5 bases from V and 5 bases from J, with 14 bases in between. The germline V gene encodes CDR1 PRHDT and CDR2 FYEKMQ (reference sequence). The CDR3 totals 14 residues. The CDR3 is CASSPRALGDTQYF. CDR3 nucleotide sequence: TGTGCCAGCAGCCCTCGCGCTTTGGGAGATACGCAGTATTTT. The whole variable domain, filled in from reference TRBV13 and TRBJ2-3, reads AAGVIQSPRHLIKEKRETATLKCYPIPRHDTVYWYQQGPGQDPQFLISFYEKMQSDKGSIPDRFSAQQFSDYHSELNMSSLELGDSALYFCASSPRALGDTQYFGPGTRLTVL.

This clonotype has more than one count but fewer than ten. The V gene is TRBV6-2 or TRBV6-3, the J gene TRBJ2-7, with unresolved D. Trimming took 2 bases from V and 2 from J, leaving 16 bases between them. This CDR3 has 16 residues. Germline V gives CDR1 MNHEY, CDR2 SVGEGT. The CDR3 protein is CASSYRAGPETYEQYF. The CDR3 bases are TGTGCCAGCAGTTACCGGGCTGGACCGGAAACCTACGAGCAGTACTTC.

This chain uses TRBV20-1 with TRBJ2-1, with TRBD1 as a possible D gene (5 bases). Germline V gene data show CDR1 as DFQATT and CDR2 as SNEGSKA (reference sequence). Trimming pared 4 bases from V and 7 bases from J, leaving 8 bases between. The CDR3 is made up of 11 amino acids. The CDR3 here is CSAKQGNEQFF. Written as DNA, the CDR3 is TGCAGTGCTAAGCAGGGTAATGAGCAGTTCTTC.

The chain uses TRBV6-1 and TRBJ1-1; weak D call: TRBD1 (6 bases). V dropped 5 bases and J dropped 7 bases, with 14 bases sitting between them. The CDR3 extends over 13 amino acids. Germline CDR1 is MNHNS and CDR2 is SASEGT. CDR3 nucleotide sequence: TGTGCCAGCAGTTACGGGGGGCTGGATGAAGCTTTCTTT. Its protein is CASSYGGLDEAFF.